The entry that follows covers one T cell receptor (beta chain) sequence. The record originates from a study of cytomegalovirus exposure and HLA in healthy donors. The CDR3 extends over 15 amino acids. The J segment lost 4 bases and the V segment lost 4 bases, leaving 8 bases of the junction unmatched. Germline lookup yields CDR1 SGHKS and CDR2 YYEKEE (reference sequence). PCR involved 60 Vbeta and 13 Jbeta primers. The assay was immunoSEQ multiplex PCR, and TCRdb's table has in-frame clones only and misses some. This sample carries 100,000 to 150,000 clones, around 85% of them seen once, and the ten largest clones take 1.5% to 2%.

The V and J genes are TRBV5-5 and TRBJ2-7; 10 bases map to TRBD1. The source is a boy aged 5-17 years in good health and CMV-seronegative. Sequencing used PBMCs. Here the CDR3 reads CASSPPGQGFYEQYF. The CDR3 bases are TGTGCCAGCAGCCCACCGGGACAGGGGTTTTACGAGCAGTACTTC.